Below are 28 T cell receptor beta chains sequenced from a single sample in a study of radiation and T cells in renal cell carcinoma. The sample's time point: blood 2 weeks post-SBRT. Sample treatment: 15 Gy SBRT to primary tumor, nephrectomy 4 weeks later. The repertoire was sequenced with immunoSEQ multiplex PCR; TCRdb's copy has only in-frame clones and lacks some. This sample yields 150,000 to 190,000 clones, of which roughly 90% are seen a single time; 10% to 15% belongs to the top ten. The sample here was blood, taken from a patient whose treatment included radiotherapy and nephrectomy. These TCRs come from a woman aged 45-65 years with renal cell carcinoma.

The chain links TRBV15 to TRBJ2-1; 12 bases align to TRBD1. Germline V gene lookup returns CDR1 LNHNV and CDR2 YYDKDF (reference sequence). Trimming cost V 5 bases and J 7 bases; bases outside gene matches: 9. This CDR3 has 16 amino acids. CDR3 region: CATSRPGTGGRNEQFF. DNA of the CDR3: TGTGCCACCAGCCGACCCGGGACAGGGGGCAGGAATGAGCAGTTCTTC. Using reference TRBV15 and TRBJ2-1 for the parts outside the CDR3, the full variable domain is DAMVIQNPRYQVTQFGKPVTLSCSQTLNHNVMYWYQQKSSQAPKLLFHYYDKDFNNEADTPDNFQSRRPNTSFCFLDIRSPGLGDTAMYLCATSRPGTGGRNEQFFGPGTRLTVL.

The J gene is TRBJ2-2, the V gene TRBV9, with a possible D match to TRBD1 (6 bases). V dropped 3 bases and J dropped 5 bases, with 11 bases sitting between them. The CDR3 extends over 14 amino acids. Germline V gene data show CDR1 as SGDLS and CDR2 as YYNGEE. This CDR3 reads CASSADRITGELFF. For the CDR3, the DNA is TGTGCCAGCAGCGCCGACAGGATTACCGGGGAGCTGTTTTTT.

V gene TRBV7-8 combines with J gene TRBJ2-7; D not resolved. CDR3 length: 14 amino acids. V was pared by 4 bases and J by 7 bases, with 17 bases between. Germline V gene sequence: CDR1 SGHVS, CDR2 FQNEAQ. CDR3 nucleotides: TGTGCCAGCAGCTCTATGGCCGGCGCCAGGGAGCAGTACTTC. This encodes CASSSMAGAREQYF.

The V gene is TRBV4-1, the J gene TRBJ1-1; 7 bases fit TRBD1. The CDR3 is 17 amino acids. Looked up from germline, CDR1 is MGHRA and CDR2 is YSYEKL. The ends lost 0 bases at V and 1 base at J; junction bases unmatched: 8. The CDR3 reads CASSQDPPRTGNTEAFF. The CDR3 DNA is TGCGCCAGCAGCCAAGATCCCCCCCGGACAGGGAACACTGAAGCTTTCTTT.

Here the CDR3 reads CASSWTDFYEQYF. The CDR3 DNA reads TGTGCCAGCAGCTGGACGGACTTCTACGAGCAGTACTTC. The chain couples TRBV11-2 to TRBJ2-7, with D possibly TRBD2 on 5 matching bases. The V end was cut by 4 bases, the J end by 3 bases, with 10 bases between. The germline V gene encodes CDR1 SGHAT and CDR2 FQNNGV. There are 13 residues in the CDR3.

This clone was counted only a few times. In nucleotides, the CDR3 is TGCAGCGTTGAAGATTGGGGGAAAAAGCGGGGGACCCAGGAGCAGTTCTTC. Translated, it gives CSVEDWGKKRGTQEQFF. The chain recombines TRBV29-1 with TRBJ2-1; 8 positions agree with TRBD2. The CDR3 spans 17 residues. With V trimmed by 0 bases and J by 10 bases, 17 bases remained unmatched. Germline loops: CDR1 SQVTM, CDR2 ANQGSEA.

The gene calls are TRBV18 and TRBJ1-1, with unresolved D. Between the trimmed V and J ends, which lost 2 bases and 0 bases, there was a span of 10 bases. Looked up from germline, CDR1 is KGHSH and CDR2 is LQKENI. The CDR3 totals 15 residues. The CDR3 spells CASSPWTQMNTEAFF. The CDR3, as DNA: TGTGCCAGCTCACCATGGACGCAAATGAACACTGAAGCTTTCTTT. Full variable domain (rest looked up from reference TRBV18 and TRBJ1-1): NAGVMQNPRHLVRRRGQEARLRCSPMKGHSHVYWYRQLPEEGLKFMVYLQKENIIDESGMPKERFSAEFPKEGPSILRIQQVVRGDSAAYFCASSPWTQMNTEAFFGQGTRLTVV.

The CDR3 is CASSEGREELFF. CDR3 DNA: TGTGCCAGCAGCGAAGGGAGGGAGGAGCTGTTTTTT. The chain has TRBV9 and TRBJ2-2; 7 nucleotides agree with TRBD2. The CDR3 has 12 amino acids. Germline CDR1 SGDLS, CDR2 YYNGEE. J gave up 10 bases and V 3 bases, and 3 bases lay outside the gene matches.

This rearrangement joins TRBV6-1 to TRBJ1-4; D might be TRBD1 (6 bases). The CDR3 runs to 15 residues. Trimming cost V 1 base and J 8 bases, with 14 bases left between them. The germline gives CDR1 MNHNS, CDR2 SASEGT. The CDR3 protein is CASSEGAGAREKLFF. The CDR3 DNA sequence: TGTGCCAGCAGTGAAGGTGCAGGGGCTAGGGAAAAACTGTTTTTT.

V and J are TRBV7-2 and TRBJ2-7; a weak D match, TRBD1 (6 bases). Looked up from germline, CDR1 is SGHTA and CDR2 is FQGNSA. Deletions cut 5 bases from V and 7 bases from J, with 12 bases between. The CDR3 covers 12 residues. The DNA of the CDR3 is TGTGCCAGCAGCCATCGACAGGAGGAGCAGTACTTC. Protein: CASSHRQEEQYF.

This clone was detected only a few times. The chain is built from TRBV4-1 and TRBJ2-2; no reliable D call. CDR3 length: 13 amino acids. Germline CDR1 and CDR2: MGHRA and YSYEKL. Trimming left V 4 bases short and J 4 bases short, with 7 bases between. The CDR3 spells CASSPPGTGELFF. CDR3 DNA sequence: TGCGCCAGCAGCCCCCCAGGCACCGGGGAGCTGTTTTTT.

The J gene is TRBJ1-5, the V gene TRBV18; D ambiguous. The V and J ends lost 3 bases and 1 base respectively, with 7 bases between them. The germline CDR1 and CDR2 sequences are KGHSH and LQKENI. This CDR3 region has 14 residues. CDR3 region: CASSPTQSNQPQHF. The CDR3 DNA reads TGTGCCAGCTCACCGACACAGAGCAATCAGCCCCAGCATTTT.

This chain links TRBV30 with TRBJ1-2; D ambiguous. CDR3 length: 12 amino acids. The V and J ends lost 1 base and 4 bases respectively, with 7 bases between them. From germline, CDR1 is GTSNPN and CDR2 SVGIG (reference sequence). In nucleotides, the CDR3 is TGTGCCTGGAGTGCTGGATTCTATGGCTACACCTTC. Translation: CAWSAGFYGYTF.

The chain uses TRBV7-9 and TRBJ2-7; 7 bases are shared with TRBD1. Trimming at V came to 5 bases and at J to 0 bases, leaving 7 bases not matched to a gene. CDR1 and CDR2 from the germline V gene are SEHNR and FQNEAQ (reference sequence). This CDR3 has 15 amino acids. The DNA of the CDR3 is TGTGCCAGCAGCGCGCAGGGACAGTCCTCCTACGAGCAGTACTTC. Protein product: CASSAQGQSSYEQYF.

This chain uses TRBV4-3 with TRBJ1-1; TRBD1 is a possible D gene (6 bases). Germline V gene data show CDR1 as LGHNA and CDR2 as YSLEER. V was shortened by 2 bases and J by 5 bases, with 12 bases between the two germline ends. The CDR3 is 14 amino acids. CDR3 coding DNA: TGCGCCAGCAGCCAACGAACAGGGTGGACTGAAGCTTTCTTT. Protein product: CASSQRTGWTEAFF.

The V gene is TRBV15, the J gene TRBJ2-1; 9 bases line up with TRBD2. The CDR3 is 16 residues long. V shed 1 base, J shed 5 bases, and the junction held 6 bases outside the gene matches. Germline V CDR1 and CDR2: LNHNV, YYDKDF (reference sequence). The CDR3 DNA sequence: TGTGCCACCAGCAGAGGAAGGACTAGCGCTAACAATGAGCAGTTCTTC. This translates into CATSRGRTSANNEQFF.

V is TRBV4-1 and J is TRBJ2-3; 10 bases align to TRBD1. With V trimmed by 3 bases and J by 4 bases, 1 base remained unmatched. Germline CDR1 and CDR2: MGHRA and YSYEKL. This CDR3 comprises 14 residues. CDR3 in DNA: TGCGCCAGCAGCCACGGGACAGGGGCAGATACGCAGTATTTT. Its translation is CASSHGTGADTQYF.

The genes are TRBV4-2 and TRBJ1-5; TRBD1 aligns across 9 bases. The CDR3 extends over 17 amino acids. Germline V CDR1 and CDR2: LGHNA, YNFKEQ. The V and J ends lost 4 bases and 7 bases, in that order; junction bases with no gene match: 14. The CDR3 DNA sequence: TGTGCCAGCAGCCTAAGGGCCGGGACAGGGAATTCCCAGCCCCAGCATTTT. Translated: CASSLRAGTGNSQPQHF.

The chain combines TRBV4-3 with TRBJ2-5, with 9 bases identical to TRBD2. Germline V gene lookup returns CDR1 LGHNA and CDR2 YSLEER. The CDR3 length is 16 residues. V shed 0 bases, J shed 5 bases, and the junction held 7 bases outside the gene matches. CDR3 coding DNA: TGCGCCAGCAGCCAAGAGGTAGCGGGGGATGAGGAGACCCAGTACTTC. Translation: CASSQEVAGDEETQYF.

The chain carries TRBV7-2 and TRBJ1-1; D possibly corresponds to TRBD1 (5 bases). Germline lookup yields CDR1 SGHTA and CDR2 FQGNSA. The CDR3 contains 14 residues. V was clipped by 3 bases and J by 3 bases, with 11 bases between them. The CDR3 region is CASSFKGRDTEAFF. CDR3 DNA sequence: TGTGCCAGCAGCTTCAAGGGGCGGGACACTGAAGCTTTCTTT. Looking up the rest from reference TRBV7-2 and TRBJ1-1 gives the full variable domain: GAGVSQSPSNKVTEKGKDVELRCDPISGHTALYWYRQSLGQGLEFLIYFQGNSAPDKSGLPSDRFSAERTGGSVSTLTIQRTQQEDSAVYLCASSFKGRDTEAFFGQGTRLTVV.

V and J are TRBV6-6 and TRBJ2-7, with 9 bases fitting TRBD2. The CDR3 spans 15 residues. Germline V lookup: CDR1 MNHNY, CDR2 SVGAGI (reference sequence). V lost 0 bases and J lost 6; bases outside the gene matches: 6. CDR3 nucleotides: TGTGCCAGCAGTTACTCGAGCCTAGCGGGAACCGAGCAGTACTTC. Protein: CASSYSSLAGTEQYF.

The gene calls are TRBV6-1 and TRBJ1-1, with unresolved D. Per the germline V gene, CDR1 is MNHNS and CDR2 is SASEGT. Trimming cost V 6 bases and J 1 base, with 12 bases left between them. The CDR3 contains 14 residues. CDR3 amino acids: CASSAFGENTEAFF. As DNA, the CDR3 is TGTGCCAGCAGCGCCTTCGGGGAGAACACTGAAGCTTTCTTT.

The CDR3 DNA sequence: TGTGCCAGCAGCCAATCGGGGCAGGGTCTGCCCGGGGAGCTGTTTTTT. This encodes CASSQSGQGLPGELFF. The chain joins TRBV4-2 to TRBJ2-2; either TRBD1 or TRBD2 may fit D (5 bases each). CDR3 length: 16 residues. CDR1 is LGHNA, CDR2 YNFKEQ, per germline. Trimming left V 2 bases short and J 6 bases short, with 16 bases between.

The chain employs TRBV10-3 and TRBJ1-1, with D maybe TRBD1 (5 bases). The CDR3 extends over 14 amino acids. Trimming removed 6 bases at V and 2 bases at J, with 13 bases between. Per germline, CDR1 ENHRY and CDR2 SYGVKD. DNA for the CDR3: TGTGCCATCAGGGAAGGGACTGCTAACACTGAAGCTTTCTTT. This translates into CAIREGTANTEAFF.

The gene calls are TRBV4-1 and TRBJ2-7, with TRBD1 matching 9 bases. The CDR3 consists of 16 residues. Losses at the gene ends were 1 base for V and 4 bases for J; bases not matched to a gene: 8. Germline CDR1 MGHRA, CDR2 YSYEKL. CDR3 sequence (DNA): TGCGCCAGCAGCCAAGGCCCGGGACAGGGAAGGTACGAGCAGTACTTC. Encoded protein: CASSQGPGQGRYEQYF.

The chain is built from TRBV4-1 and TRBJ1-6; D is unclear. Trimming took off 2 bases at V and 3 bases at J, with 11 bases between the two ends. The germline CDR1 and CDR2 sequences are MGHRA and YSYEKL. This CDR3 has 16 residues. The CDR3 here is CASSQNSADYNSPLHF. The CDR3 nucleotides are TGCGCCAGCAGCCAAAACTCGGCGGACTATAATTCACCCCTCCACTTT.

The gene calls are TRBV2 and TRBJ1-6; 12 positions match TRBD1. This CDR3 region has 16 residues. The germline V gene encodes CDR1 SNHLY and CDR2 FYNNEI. V trimming: 6 bases; J trimming: 5 bases; junction bases outside the gene matches: 5. The CDR3 region is CASRGQGALNNSPLHF. CDR3 bases: TGTGCCAGCAGGGGACAGGGGGCGCTGAATAATTCACCCCTCCACTTT.

The rearrangement links TRBV2 to TRBJ2-1, with D perhaps TRBD1 (6 bases). V lost 3 bases, J lost 8 bases, and 14 bases lay in between. The CDR3 is 14 residues long. Germline lookup yields CDR1 SNHLY and CDR2 FYNNEI. The CDR3 nucleotides read TGTGCCAGCAGTGAGTTAGGGGGTAGTTATGAGCAGTTCTTC. Amino acid sequence: CASSELGGSYEQFF.